These 21 T cell receptor beta chains came from one sample sequenced in a study of vaccination effects on CD4 cells after COVID-19. The repertoire was sequenced with immunoSEQ multiplex PCR; TCRdb's copy has only in-frame clones and lacks some. The table includes about 28,000 clones, around 72% detected once. Antigen-specific CD4+ T cells were expanded (with viral peptide pools) by the ViraFEST assay ahead of sequencing. Isolation of CD4+ T cells took place after 10 days of culture. Vaccine recipients had no previous SARS-CoV-2 infection; their nucleocapsid antibodies were negative. These TCRs' antigens remain unknown. The input for sequencing was CD4+ T cells from PBMCs cultured with SARS-CoV-2 spike peptides, taken before COVID-19 vaccination. Every receptor here comes from a human donor who received a COVID-19 vaccine.

This chain joins TRBV18 and TRBJ1-4; D is ambiguous. The CDR3 length is 14 residues. V lost 2 bases and J 8 bases, leaving 12 bases between the germline ends. The V gene's germline CDR1 is KGHSH and CDR2 LQKENI. The CDR3 DNA sequence: TGTGCCAGCTCACCAATGGAGATAGGGGAAAAACTGTTTTTT. It is translated as CASSPMEIGEKLFF. The variable domain in full, completed from reference TRBV18 and TRBJ1-4, reads NAGVMQNPRHLVRRRGQEARLRCSPMKGHSHVYWYRQLPEEGLKFMVYLQKENIIDESGMPKERFSAEFPKEGPSILRIQQVVRGDSAAYFCASSPMEIGEKLFFGSGTQLSVL.

The genes are TRBV2 and TRBJ2-7; D might be TRBD1 (8 bases). The germline V gene encodes CDR1 SNHLY and CDR2 FYNNEI. Trimming removed 5 bases from V and 4 bases from J, with 18 bases in between. This CDR3 has 15 residues. CDR3 region: CASSNLQGGSYEQYF. The CDR3 nucleotides are TGTGCCAGCAGTAATTTACAGGGGGGGAGTTACGAGCAGTACTTC.

The J gene is TRBJ1-2, the V gene TRBV6-1; D not certain. The CDR3 consists of 11 residues. The germline V gene encodes CDR1 MNHNS and CDR2 SASEGT. With 3 bases removed from V and 4 bases from J, the gap between germline ends came to 3 bases. In DNA, the CDR3 is TGTGCCAGCAGTGACAGCTATGGCTACACCTTC. Protein product: CASSDSYGYTF.

The V and J genes are TRBV5-1 and TRBJ2-5, with D maybe TRBD2 (6 bases). The CDR3 extends over 15 amino acids. V was trimmed by 3 bases and J by 1 base, leaving 13 bases between them. Germline V gene data show CDR1 as SGHRS and CDR2 as YFSETQ. The CDR3 spells CASSSGAGTQETQYF. In DNA, the CDR3 is TGCGCCAGCAGCTCCGGGGCGGGGACCCAAGAGACCCAGTACTTC.

The chain links TRBV7-2 to TRBJ2-1, with D hard to call. Deletions cut 1 base from V and 3 bases from J, with 1 base between. Germline-derived CDR1 and CDR2 are SGHTA and FQGNSA. The CDR3 spans 12 residues. CDR3: CASSLDYNEQFF. In DNA, the CDR3 is TGTGCCAGCAGCTTAGACTACAATGAGCAGTTCTTC.

The chain carries TRBV5-1 and TRBJ2-7, with D unresolved. V was shortened by 0 bases and J by 0 bases, with 10 bases between the two germline ends. CDR3 length: 15 amino acids. Germline-derived CDR1 and CDR2 are SGHRS and YFSETQ. In DNA form, the CDR3 reads TGCGCCAGCAGCTTGGGCCTCAGCTACTCCTACGAGCAGTACTTC. Amino acids: CASSLGLSYSYEQYF.

This clone was counted once. This rearrangement joins TRBV5-4 to TRBJ2-2, with a possible D match to TRBD1 (5 bases). Germline V gene sequence: CDR1 SGHNT, CDR2 YYREEE (reference sequence). The germline V and J ends were trimmed by 0 bases and 5 bases, with 14 bases remaining between them. The CDR3 runs to 16 residues. The CDR3 bases are TGTGCCAGCAGCTTGGAAGGGGCTGAGGTGACCGGGGAGCTGTTTTTT. This codes for CASSLEGAEVTGELFF. The entire variable domain, with the rest obtained from reference TRBV5-4 and TRBJ2-2, is as follows: ETGVTQSPTHLIKTRGQQVTLRCSSQSGHNTVSWYQQALGQGPQFIFQYYREEENGRGNFPPRFSGLQFPNYSSELNVNALELDDSALYLCASSLEGAEVTGELFFGEGSRLTVL.

The chain employs TRBV11-2 and TRBJ2-1; 12 nucleotides agree with TRBD1. This CDR3 is 16 amino acids long. V shed 5 bases, J shed 8 bases, and the junction held 10 bases outside the gene matches. Germline V CDR1 and CDR2: SGHAT, FQNNGV. The CDR3 loop reads CASSPWGQGAAYEQFF. The CDR3 region has the DNA TGTGCCAGCAGCCCCTGGGGACAGGGGGCGGCGTATGAGCAGTTCTTC. Based on the CDR3 plus reference TRBV11-2 and TRBJ2-1, the full variable domain is EAGVAQSPRYKIIEKRQSVAFWCNPISGHATLYWYQQILGQGPKLLIQFQNNGVVDDSQLPKDRFSAERLKGVDSTLKIQPAKLEDSAVYLCASSPWGQGAAYEQFFGPGTRLTVL.

This clone has only a few counts. This chain connects TRBV27 to TRBJ1-1; 12 positions match TRBD1. The CDR3 covers 14 residues. J gave up 3 bases and V 4 bases, and 0 bases lay outside the gene matches. The germline CDR1 and CDR2 sequences are MNHEY and SMNVEV (reference sequence). CDR3 region: CASSWDRGHTEAFF. The CDR3 coding sequence is TGTGCCAGCAGTTGGGACAGGGGGCACACTGAAGCTTTCTTT.

V is TRBV12-3 or TRBV12-4 and J is TRBJ2-2; unclear D gene. The CDR3 spans 13 residues. V lost 2 bases and J lost 5, with 6 bases in between. The CDR3 DNA follows: TGTGCCAGCAGTTTAAGGCAGACCGGGGAGCTGTTTTTT. This encodes CASSLRQTGELFF.

For the CDR3, the DNA is TGTGCCACCAGTGATCCCCGGACTAGCGGGACAGAGACCCAGTACTTC. It translates to CATSDPRTSGTETQYF. The gene calls are TRBV24-1 and TRBJ2-5, with 12 bases identical to TRBD2. V shed 3 bases and J 4 bases; nucleotides not matched to a gene: 5. Germline V gene data show CDR1 as KGHDR and CDR2 as SFDVKD. There are 16 residues in the CDR3.

This chain joins TRBV7-9 and TRBJ2-2, with D hard to call. The CDR3 is made up of 15 amino acids. Looked up from germline, CDR1 is SEHNR and CDR2 is FQNEAQ (reference sequence). V gave up 0 bases and J gave up 0 bases, with 5 bases separating them. CDR3 in DNA: TGTGCCAGCAGCTTAGCAGGACCGAACACCGGGGAGCTGTTTTTT. Its protein product is CASSLAGPNTGELFF.

This clone came up once. The V call is TRBV19, the J call TRBJ2-2, with D hard to call. V gave up 5 bases and J gave up 4 bases, with 14 bases separating them. The CDR3 runs to 15 residues. CDR1 and CDR2 from the germline V gene are LNHDA and SQIVND (reference sequence). In DNA, the CDR3 is TGTGCCAGTAGTCCGGCCGGCCCCCCCACCGGGGAGCTGTTTTTT. It is translated as CASSPAGPPTGELFF.

This clone was seen a few times. The chain has TRBV4-3 and TRBJ1-2; D is possibly TRBD1 (6 bases). The CDR3 is 15 residues long. Trimming left V 1 base short and J 6 bases short, with 15 bases between. Germline V CDR1 and CDR2: LGHNA, YSLEER. DNA for the CDR3: TGCGCCAGCAGCCAAGCAAGACAGGCATTCCATGGCTACACCTTC. This sequence encodes CASSQARQAFHGYTF.

The rearrangement joins TRBV6-2 or TRBV6-3 to TRBJ2-3; D perhaps matches TRBD2 (6 bases). V lost 2 bases and J lost 4, with 10 bases in between. Germline V gives CDR1 MNHEY, CDR2 SVGEGT. The CDR3 spans 14 residues. The CDR3 region is CASSYTSNPDTQYF. In DNA form, the CDR3 reads TGTGCCAGCAGTTACACTAGCAATCCAGATACGCAGTATTTT.

The rearrangement joins TRBV23-1 to TRBJ2-1; D may be TRBD1 or TRBD2 (5 bases each). TRBV23-1 is assigned to the ORF class and has an uncertain function. Trimming removed 6 bases from V and 0 bases from J, with 18 bases in between. The CDR3 runs 17 residues. CDR3 in amino acids: CASRPGPSFGSYNEQFF. CDR3 sequence (DNA): TGCGCCAGCAGGCCGGGGCCCTCATTTGGCTCCTACAATGAGCAGTTCTTC.

The CDR3 region has the DNA TGCGCCAGCTCAGAGACAGGGGCAACTGAAGCTTTCTTT. Residues: CASSETGATEAFF. This chain joins TRBV5-1 and TRBJ1-1, with 8 bases that match TRBD1. Germline CDR1 SGHRS, CDR2 YFSETQ. With 7 bases clipped from V and 5 bases from J, the junction kept 7 bases outside the gene matches. The CDR3 has 13 residues.

This clone came up a few times. This sequence joins TRBV10-3 and TRBJ1-2, with a possible D match to TRBD1 (6 bases). The CDR3 contains 15 residues. Per germline, CDR1 ENHRY and CDR2 SYGVKD. V lost 2 bases and J lost 4, with 14 bases in between. CDR3: CAISENRATSYGYTF. Here the CDR3 DNA reads TGTGCCATCAGTGAGAACAGGGCGACTTCCTATGGCTACACCTTC.

The CDR3 DNA reads TGTGCCAGCAAGAGCGGAAATTACAATGAGCAGTTCTTC. Amino acid sequence: CASKSGNYNEQFF. The chain combines TRBV27 with TRBJ2-1; D possibly corresponds to TRBD2 (5 bases). The CDR3 extends over 13 amino acids. V dropped 7 bases and J dropped 4 bases, with 11 bases sitting between them. The germline gives CDR1 MNHEY, CDR2 SMNVEV (reference sequence).

The chain uses TRBV19 and TRBJ2-1; TRBD2 aligns across 7 bases. V lost 0 bases and J lost 10; bases outside the gene matches: 6. Germline CDR1 is LNHDA and CDR2 is SQIVND (reference sequence). The length of the CDR3 is 14 residues. CDR3 region: CASSIDRGGGEQFF. Here the CDR3 DNA reads TGTGCCAGTAGTATAGATCGTGGGGGAGGGGAGCAGTTCTTC.

This rearrangement joins TRBV2 to TRBJ2-2, with D perhaps matching TRBD2 (6 bases). Trimming took 7 bases from V and 4 from J, leaving 10 bases between them. The CDR3 has 13 residues. The V gene's germline CDR1 is SNHLY and CDR2 FYNNEI. The CDR3 loop reads CASKSGSTGELFF. CDR3 nucleotides: TGTGCCAGCAAGTCCGGGAGCACCGGGGAGCTGTTTTTT. The full variable domain, in which reference TRBV2 and TRBJ2-2 provide the parts outside the CDR3, is EPEVTQTPSHQVTQMGQEVILRCVPISNHLYFYWYRQILGQKVEFLVSFYNNEISEKSEIFDDQFSVERPDGSNFTLKIRSTKLEDSAMYFCASKSGSTGELFFGEGSRLTVL.